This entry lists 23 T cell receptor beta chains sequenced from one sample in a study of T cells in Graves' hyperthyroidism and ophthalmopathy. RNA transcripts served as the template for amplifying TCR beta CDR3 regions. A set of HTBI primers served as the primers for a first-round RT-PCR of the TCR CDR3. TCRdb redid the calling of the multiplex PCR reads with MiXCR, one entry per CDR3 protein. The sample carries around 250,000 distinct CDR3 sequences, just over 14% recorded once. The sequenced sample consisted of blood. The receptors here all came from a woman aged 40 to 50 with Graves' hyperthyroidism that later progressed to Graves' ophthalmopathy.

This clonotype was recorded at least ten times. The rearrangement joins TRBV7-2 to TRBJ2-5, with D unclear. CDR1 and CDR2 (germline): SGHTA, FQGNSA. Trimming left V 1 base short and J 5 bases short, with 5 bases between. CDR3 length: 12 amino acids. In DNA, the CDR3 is TGTGCCAGCAGCTTAGTGTGGGAGACCCAGTACTTC. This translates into CASSLVWETQYF.

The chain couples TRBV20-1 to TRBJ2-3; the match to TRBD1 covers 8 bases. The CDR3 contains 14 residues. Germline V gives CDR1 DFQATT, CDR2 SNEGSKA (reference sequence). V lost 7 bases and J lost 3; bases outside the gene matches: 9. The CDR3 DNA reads TGCAGTGTCCCGGACAGGGACAGGACAGATACGCAGTATTTT. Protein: CSVPDRDRTDTQYF.

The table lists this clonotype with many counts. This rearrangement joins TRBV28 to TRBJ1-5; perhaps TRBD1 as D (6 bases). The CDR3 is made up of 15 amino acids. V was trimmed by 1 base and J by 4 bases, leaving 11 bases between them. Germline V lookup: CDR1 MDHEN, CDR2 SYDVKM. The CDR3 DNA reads TGTGCCAGCAGTTTATCGGACAGTTCGAATCAGCCCCAGCATTTT. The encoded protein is CASSLSDSSNQPQHF. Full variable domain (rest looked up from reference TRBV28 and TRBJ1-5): DVKVTQSSRYLVKRTGEKVFLECVQDMDHENMFWYRQDPGLGLRLIYFSYDVKMKEKGDIPEGYSVSREKKERFSLILESASTNQTSMYLCASSLSDSSNQPQHFGDGTRLSIL.

CDR3 coding DNA: TGCGCCAGCACGGAGCGGGAGGGCCCCTACGAGCAGTACTTC. This sequence encodes CASTEREGPYEQYF. V gene TRBV5-1 combines with J gene TRBJ2-7; 10 nucleotides line up with TRBD2. V shed 6 bases and J 2 bases; nucleotides not matched to a gene: 5. The CDR3 contains 14 residues. Germline V gene sequence: CDR1 SGHRS, CDR2 YFSETQ.

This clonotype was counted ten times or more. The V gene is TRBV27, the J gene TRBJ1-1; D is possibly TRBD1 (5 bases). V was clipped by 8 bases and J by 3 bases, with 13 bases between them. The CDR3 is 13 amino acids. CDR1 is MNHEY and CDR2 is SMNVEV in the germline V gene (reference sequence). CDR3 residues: CASAWGTHTEAFF. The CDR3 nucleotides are TGTGCCAGCGCATGGGGGACTCACACTGAAGCTTTCTTT.

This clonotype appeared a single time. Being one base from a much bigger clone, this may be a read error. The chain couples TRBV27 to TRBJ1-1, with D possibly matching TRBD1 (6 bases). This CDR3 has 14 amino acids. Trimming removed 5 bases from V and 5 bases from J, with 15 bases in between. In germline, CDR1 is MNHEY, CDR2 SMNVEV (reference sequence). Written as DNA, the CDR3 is TGTGCCAGCAGTCCAAACAGGGCAAGGACTGAAGCTTTCTTT. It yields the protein CASSPNRARTEAFF.

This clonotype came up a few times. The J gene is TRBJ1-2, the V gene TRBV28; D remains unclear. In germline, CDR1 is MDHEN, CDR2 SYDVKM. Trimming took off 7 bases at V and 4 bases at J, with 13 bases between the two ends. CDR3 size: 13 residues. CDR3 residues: CASKLKGTYGYTF. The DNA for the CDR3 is TGTGCCAGCAAACTAAAGGGCACCTATGGCTACACCTTC.

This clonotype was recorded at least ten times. Here the CDR3 DNA reads TGTGCCAGCAGCGGCGACAGGGCCAGAGGAGTAGCTTTCTTT. Protein product: CASSGDRARGVAFF. This chain connects TRBV7-9 to TRBJ1-1, with 7 bases fitting TRBD1. Germline values: CDR1 SEHNR, CDR2 FQNEAQ (reference sequence). CDR3 length equals 14 residues. V was pared by 5 bases and J by 10 bases, with 13 bases of the junction left unmatched.

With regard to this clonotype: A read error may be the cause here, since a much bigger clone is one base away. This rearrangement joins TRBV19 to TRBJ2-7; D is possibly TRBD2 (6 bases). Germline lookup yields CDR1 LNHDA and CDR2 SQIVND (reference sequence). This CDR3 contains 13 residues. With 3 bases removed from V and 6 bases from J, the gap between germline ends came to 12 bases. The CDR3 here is CASSMMRGSEQYF. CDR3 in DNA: TGTGCCAGTAGTATGATGCGGGGATCCGAGCAGTACTTC. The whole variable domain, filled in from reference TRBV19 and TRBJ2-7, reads DGGITQSPKYLFRKEGQNVTLSCEQNLNHDAMYWYRQDPGQGLRLIYYSQIVNDFQKGDIAEGYSVSREKKESFPLTVTSAQKNPTAFYLCASSMMRGSEQYFGPGTRLTVT.

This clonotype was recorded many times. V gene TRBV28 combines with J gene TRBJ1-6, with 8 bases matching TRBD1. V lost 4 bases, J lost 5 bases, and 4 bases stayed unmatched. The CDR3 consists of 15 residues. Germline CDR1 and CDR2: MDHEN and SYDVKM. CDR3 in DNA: TGTGCCAGCAGTTCCCAGGGGGCGCATAATTCACCCCTCCACTTT. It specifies CASSSQGAHNSPLHF. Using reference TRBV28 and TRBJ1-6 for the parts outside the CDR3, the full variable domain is DVKVTQSSRYLVKRTGEKVFLECVQDMDHENMFWYRQDPGLGLRLIYFSYDVKMKEKGDIPEGYSVSREKKERFSLILESASTNQTSMYLCASSSQGAHNSPLHFGNGTRLTVT.

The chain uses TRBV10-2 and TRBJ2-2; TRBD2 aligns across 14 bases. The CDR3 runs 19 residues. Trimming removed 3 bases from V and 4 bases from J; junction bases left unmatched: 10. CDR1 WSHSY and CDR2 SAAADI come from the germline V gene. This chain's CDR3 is CASSDPGLAGDLGTGELFF. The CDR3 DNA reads TGCGCCAGCAGTGACCCGGGACTAGCGGGAGATTTAGGCACCGGGGAGCTGTTTTTT.

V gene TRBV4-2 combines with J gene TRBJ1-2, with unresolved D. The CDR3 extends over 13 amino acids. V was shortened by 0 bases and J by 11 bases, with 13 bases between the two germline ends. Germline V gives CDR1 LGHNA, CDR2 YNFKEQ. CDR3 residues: CASSQDLASPYTF. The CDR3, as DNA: TGTGCCAGCAGCCAAGATCTGGCGAGCCCTTACACCTTC.

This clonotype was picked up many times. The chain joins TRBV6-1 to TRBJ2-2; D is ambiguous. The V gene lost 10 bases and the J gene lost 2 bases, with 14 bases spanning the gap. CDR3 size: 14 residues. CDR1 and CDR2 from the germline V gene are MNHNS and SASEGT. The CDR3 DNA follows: TGTGCCACCTGGAACCCGGGCAACACCGGGGAGCTGTTTTTT. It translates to CATWNPGNTGELFF.

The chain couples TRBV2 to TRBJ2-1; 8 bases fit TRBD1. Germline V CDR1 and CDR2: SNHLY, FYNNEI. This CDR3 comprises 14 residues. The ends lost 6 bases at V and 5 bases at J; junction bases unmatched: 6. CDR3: CASRTDRVDNEQFF. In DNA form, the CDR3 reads TGTGCCAGCAGGACGGACAGGGTCGACAATGAGCAGTTCTTC. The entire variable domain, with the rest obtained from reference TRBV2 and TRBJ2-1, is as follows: EPEVTQTPSHQVTQMGQEVILRCVPISNHLYFYWYRQILGQKVEFLVSFYNNEISEKSEIFDDQFSVERPDGSNFTLKIRSTKLEDSAMYFCASRTDRVDNEQFFGPGTRLTVL.

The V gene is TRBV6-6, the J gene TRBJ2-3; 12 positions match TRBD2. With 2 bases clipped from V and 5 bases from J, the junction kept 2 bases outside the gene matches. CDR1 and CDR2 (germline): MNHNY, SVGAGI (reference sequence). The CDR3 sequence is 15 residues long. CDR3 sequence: CASSYQGLAGDTQYF. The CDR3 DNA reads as TGTGCCAGCAGTTACCAGGGACTAGCGGGAGATACGCAGTATTTT.

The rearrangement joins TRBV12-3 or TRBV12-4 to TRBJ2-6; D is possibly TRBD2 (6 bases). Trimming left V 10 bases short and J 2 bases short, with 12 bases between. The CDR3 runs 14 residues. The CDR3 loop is CATRWRAGANVLTF. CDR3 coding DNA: TGTGCCACCAGGTGGAGGGCTGGGGCCAACGTCCTGACTTTC.

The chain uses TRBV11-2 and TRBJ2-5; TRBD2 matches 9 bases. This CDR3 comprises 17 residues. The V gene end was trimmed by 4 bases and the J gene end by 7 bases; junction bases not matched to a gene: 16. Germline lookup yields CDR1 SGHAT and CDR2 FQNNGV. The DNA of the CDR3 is TGTGCCAGCAGCTCCCCCCGTGATGAAGCGGGAGGCGGGACCCAGTACTTC. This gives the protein CASSSPRDEAGGGTQYF.

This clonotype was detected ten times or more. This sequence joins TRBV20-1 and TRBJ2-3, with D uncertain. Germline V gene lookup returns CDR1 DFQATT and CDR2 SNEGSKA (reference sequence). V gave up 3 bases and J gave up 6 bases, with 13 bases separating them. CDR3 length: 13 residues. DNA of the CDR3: TGCAGTGCTAGCCGAGCAATGGGGGATACGCAGTATTTT. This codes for CSASRAMGDTQYF.

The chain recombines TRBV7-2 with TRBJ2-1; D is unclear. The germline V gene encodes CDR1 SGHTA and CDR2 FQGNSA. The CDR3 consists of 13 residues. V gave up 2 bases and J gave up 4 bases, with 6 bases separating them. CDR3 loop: CASSLWLYNEQFF. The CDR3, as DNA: TGTGCCAGCAGCTTATGGCTGTACAATGAGCAGTTCTTC.

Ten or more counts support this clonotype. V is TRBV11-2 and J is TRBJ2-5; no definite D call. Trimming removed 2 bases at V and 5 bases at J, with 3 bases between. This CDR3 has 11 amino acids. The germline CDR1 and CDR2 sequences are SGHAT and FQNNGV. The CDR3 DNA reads TGTGCCAGCAGCTTAATGGAGACCCAGTACTTC. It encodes CASSLMETQYF.

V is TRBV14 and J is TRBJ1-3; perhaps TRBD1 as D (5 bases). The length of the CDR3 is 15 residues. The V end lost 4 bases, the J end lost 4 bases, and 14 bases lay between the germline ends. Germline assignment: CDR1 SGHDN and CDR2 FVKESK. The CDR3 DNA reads TGTGCCAGCAGCCTACGTGGGGCGAAAGGAAACACCATATATTTT. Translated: CASSLRGAKGNTIYF.

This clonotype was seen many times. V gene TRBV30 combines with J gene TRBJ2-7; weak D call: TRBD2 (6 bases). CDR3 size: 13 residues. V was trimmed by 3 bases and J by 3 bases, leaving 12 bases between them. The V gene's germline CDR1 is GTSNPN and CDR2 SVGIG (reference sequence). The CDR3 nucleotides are TGTGCCTGGAGCGGGACTTTTCGCTACGAGCAGTACTTC. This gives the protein CAWSGTFRYEQYF. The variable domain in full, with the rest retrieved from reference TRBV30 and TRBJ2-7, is SQTIHQWPATLVQPVGSPLSLECTVEGTSNPNLYWYRQAAGRGLQLLFYSVGIGQISSEVPQNLSASRPQDRQFILSSKKLLLSDSGFYLCAWSGTFRYEQYFGPGTRLTVT.

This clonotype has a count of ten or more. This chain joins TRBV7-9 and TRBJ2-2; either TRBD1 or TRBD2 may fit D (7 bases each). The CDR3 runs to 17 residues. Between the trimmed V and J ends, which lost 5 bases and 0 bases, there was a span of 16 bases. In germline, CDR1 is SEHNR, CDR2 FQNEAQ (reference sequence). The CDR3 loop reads CASSLWEGTANTGELFF. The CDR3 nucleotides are TGTGCCAGCAGCCTCTGGGAGGGGACAGCGAACACCGGGGAGCTGTTTTTT.